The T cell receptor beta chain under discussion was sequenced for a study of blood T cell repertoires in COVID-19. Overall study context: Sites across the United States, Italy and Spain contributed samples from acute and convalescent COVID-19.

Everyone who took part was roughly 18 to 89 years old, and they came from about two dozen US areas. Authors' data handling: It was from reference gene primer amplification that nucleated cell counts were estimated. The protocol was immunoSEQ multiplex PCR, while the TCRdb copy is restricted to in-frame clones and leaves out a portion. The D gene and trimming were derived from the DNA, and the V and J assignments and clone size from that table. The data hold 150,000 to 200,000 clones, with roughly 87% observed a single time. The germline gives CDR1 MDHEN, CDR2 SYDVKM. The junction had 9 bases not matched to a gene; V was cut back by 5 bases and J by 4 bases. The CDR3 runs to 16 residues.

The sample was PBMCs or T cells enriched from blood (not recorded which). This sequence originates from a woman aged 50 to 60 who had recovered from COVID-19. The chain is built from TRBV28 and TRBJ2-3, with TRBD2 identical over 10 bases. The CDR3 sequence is CASSTNSGRSADTQYF. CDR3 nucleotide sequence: TGTGCCAGCAGTACCAATAGCGGGAGGAGCGCAGATACGCAGTATTTT.